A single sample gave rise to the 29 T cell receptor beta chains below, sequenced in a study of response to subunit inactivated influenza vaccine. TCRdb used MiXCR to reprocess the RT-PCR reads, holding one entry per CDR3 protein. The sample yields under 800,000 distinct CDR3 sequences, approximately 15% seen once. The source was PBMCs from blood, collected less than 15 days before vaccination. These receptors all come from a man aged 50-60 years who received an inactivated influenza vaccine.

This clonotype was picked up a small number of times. DNA of the CDR3: TGTGCCAGCAGCCAAGGGACTAGCGGGTACACCGGGGAGCTGTTTTTT. As protein: CASSQGTSGYTGELFF. V usage is TRBV11-2 and J usage is TRBJ2-2; 12 nucleotides align to TRBD2. Trimming took 5 bases from V and 3 from J; bases not matched to a gene: 4. CDR3 length equals 16 residues. CDR1 is SGHAT and CDR2 is FQNNGV in the germline V gene.

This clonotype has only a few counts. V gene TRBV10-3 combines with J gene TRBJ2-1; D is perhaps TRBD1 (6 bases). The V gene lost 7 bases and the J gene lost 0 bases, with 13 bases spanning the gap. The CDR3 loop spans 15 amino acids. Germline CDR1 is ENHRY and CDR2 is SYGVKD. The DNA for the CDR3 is TGTGCCATCATTGACAGGTTGAGCTCCTACAATGAGCAGTTCTTC. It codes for CAIIDRLSSYNEQFF.

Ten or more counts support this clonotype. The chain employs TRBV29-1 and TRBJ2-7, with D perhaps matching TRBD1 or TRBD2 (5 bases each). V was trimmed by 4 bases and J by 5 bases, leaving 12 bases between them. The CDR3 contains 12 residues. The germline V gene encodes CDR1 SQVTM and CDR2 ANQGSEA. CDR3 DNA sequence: TGCAGCGTTGCAGAGGGGTGGGACGAGCAGTACTTC. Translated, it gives CSVAEGWDEQYF.

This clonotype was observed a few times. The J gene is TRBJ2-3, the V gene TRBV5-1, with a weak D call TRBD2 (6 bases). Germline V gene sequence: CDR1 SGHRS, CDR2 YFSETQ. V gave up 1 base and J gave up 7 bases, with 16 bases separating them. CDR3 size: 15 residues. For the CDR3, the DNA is TGCGCCAGCAGCTTGCCGCGGGGACGCACGAATACGCAGTATTTT. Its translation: CASSLPRGRTNTQYF.

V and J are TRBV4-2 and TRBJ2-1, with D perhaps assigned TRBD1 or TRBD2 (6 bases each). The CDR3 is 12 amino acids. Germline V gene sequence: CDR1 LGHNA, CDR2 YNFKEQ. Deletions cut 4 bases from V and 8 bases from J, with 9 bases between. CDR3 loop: CASSRGADEQFF. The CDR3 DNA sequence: TGTGCCAGCAGCCGGGGGGCGGATGAGCAGTTCTTC.

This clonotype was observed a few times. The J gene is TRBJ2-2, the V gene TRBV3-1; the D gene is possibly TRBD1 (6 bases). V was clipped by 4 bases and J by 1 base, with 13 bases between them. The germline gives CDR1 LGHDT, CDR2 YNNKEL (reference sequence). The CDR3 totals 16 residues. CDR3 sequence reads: CASSLEGTLNTGELFF. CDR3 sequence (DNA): TGTGCCAGCAGCCTCGAGGGGACATTGAACACCGGGGAGCTGTTTTTT.

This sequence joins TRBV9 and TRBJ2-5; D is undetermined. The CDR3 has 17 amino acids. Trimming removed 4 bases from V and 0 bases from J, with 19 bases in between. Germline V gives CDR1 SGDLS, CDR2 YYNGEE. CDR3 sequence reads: CASSPPQPTSYQETQYF. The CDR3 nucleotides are TGTGCCAGCAGCCCCCCCCAGCCCACGTCTTACCAAGAGACCCAGTACTTC. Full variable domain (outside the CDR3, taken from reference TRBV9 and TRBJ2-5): DSGVTQTPKHLITATGQRVTLRCSPRSGDLSVYWYQQSLDQGLQFLIQYYNGEERAKGNILERFSAQQFPDLHSELNLSSLELGDSALYFCASSPPQPTSYQETQYFGPGTRLLVL.

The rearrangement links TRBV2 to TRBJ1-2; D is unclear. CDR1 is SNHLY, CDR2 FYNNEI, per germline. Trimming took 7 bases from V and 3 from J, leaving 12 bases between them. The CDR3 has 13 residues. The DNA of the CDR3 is TGTGCCAGCACCATTAAGCCGGACTATGGCTACACCTTC. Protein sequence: CASTIKPDYGYTF.

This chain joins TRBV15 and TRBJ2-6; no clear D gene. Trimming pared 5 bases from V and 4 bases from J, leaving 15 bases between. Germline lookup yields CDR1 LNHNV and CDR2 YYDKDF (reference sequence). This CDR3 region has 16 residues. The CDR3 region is CATSVRPKRGANVLTF. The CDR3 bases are TGTGCCACCAGCGTTCGACCGAAGAGGGGGGCCAACGTCCTGACTTTC.

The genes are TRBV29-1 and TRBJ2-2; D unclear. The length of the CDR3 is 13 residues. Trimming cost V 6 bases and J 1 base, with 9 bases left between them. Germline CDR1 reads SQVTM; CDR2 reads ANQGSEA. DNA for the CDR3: TGCAGCGTCAAAAGAGGGAACACCGGGGAGCTGTTTTTT. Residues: CSVKRGNTGELFF.

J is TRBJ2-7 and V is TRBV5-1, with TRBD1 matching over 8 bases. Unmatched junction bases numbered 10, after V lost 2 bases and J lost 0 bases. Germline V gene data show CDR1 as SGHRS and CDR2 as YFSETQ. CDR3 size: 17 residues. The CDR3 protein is CASSFIPPGGGSYEQYF. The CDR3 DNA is TGCGCCAGCAGCTTTATTCCCCCAGGGGGCGGCTCCTACGAGCAGTACTTC.

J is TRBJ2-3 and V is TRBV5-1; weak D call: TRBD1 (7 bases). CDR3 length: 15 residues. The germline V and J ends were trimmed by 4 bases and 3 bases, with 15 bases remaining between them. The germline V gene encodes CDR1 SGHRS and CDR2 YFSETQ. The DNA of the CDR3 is TGCGCCAGCAGCAGCAGGGGGGTGGGGACAGATACGCAGTATTTT. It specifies CASSSRGVGTDTQYF.

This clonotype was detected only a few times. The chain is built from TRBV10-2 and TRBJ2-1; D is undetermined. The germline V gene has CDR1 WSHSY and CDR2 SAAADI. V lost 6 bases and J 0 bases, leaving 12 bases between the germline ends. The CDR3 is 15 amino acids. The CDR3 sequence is CASRSWLSSYNEQFF. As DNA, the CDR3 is TGCGCCAGCAGGTCGTGGTTGAGCTCCTACAATGAGCAGTTCTTC.

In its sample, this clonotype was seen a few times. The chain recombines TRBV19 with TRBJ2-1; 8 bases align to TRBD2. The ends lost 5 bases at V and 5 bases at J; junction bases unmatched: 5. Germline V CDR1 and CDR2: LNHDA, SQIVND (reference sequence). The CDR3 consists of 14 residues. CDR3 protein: CASSWAGGHNEQFF. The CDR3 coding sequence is TGTGCCAGTAGTTGGGCGGGAGGACACAATGAGCAGTTCTTC.

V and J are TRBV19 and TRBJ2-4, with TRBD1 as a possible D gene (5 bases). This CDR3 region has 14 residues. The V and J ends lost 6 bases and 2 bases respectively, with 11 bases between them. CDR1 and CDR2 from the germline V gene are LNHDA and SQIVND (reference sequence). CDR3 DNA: TGTGCCAGTAGCCAGGCAGGGTCCAAAAACATTCAGTACTTC. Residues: CASSQAGSKNIQYF. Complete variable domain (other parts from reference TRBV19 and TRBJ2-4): DGGITQSPKYLFRKEGQNVTLSCEQNLNHDAMYWYRQDPGQGLRLIYYSQIVNDFQKGDIAEGYSVSREKKESFPLTVTSAQKNPTAFYLCASSQAGSKNIQYFGAGTRLSVL.

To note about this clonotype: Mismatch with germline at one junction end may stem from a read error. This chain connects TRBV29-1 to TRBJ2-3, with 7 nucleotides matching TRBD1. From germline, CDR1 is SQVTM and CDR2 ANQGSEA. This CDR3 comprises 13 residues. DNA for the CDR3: TGCAGCTACGGGAAGGGGGCCACAGATACGAAGTATTTT. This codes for CSYGKGATDTKYF.

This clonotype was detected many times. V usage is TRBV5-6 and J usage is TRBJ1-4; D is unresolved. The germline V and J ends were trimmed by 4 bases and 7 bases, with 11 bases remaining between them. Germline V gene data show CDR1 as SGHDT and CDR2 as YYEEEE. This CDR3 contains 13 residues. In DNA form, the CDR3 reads TGTGCCAGCAGCCCCCAATGGAGTGAAAAACTGTTTTTT. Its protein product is CASSPQWSEKLFF.

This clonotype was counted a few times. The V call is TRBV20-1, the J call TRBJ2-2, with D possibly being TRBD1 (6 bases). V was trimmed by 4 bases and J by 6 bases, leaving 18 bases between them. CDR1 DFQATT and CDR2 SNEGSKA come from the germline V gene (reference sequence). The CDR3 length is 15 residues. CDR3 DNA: TGCAGTGCTAAGAAAAGCAGGGGCCAAGCCGGGGAGCTGTTTTTT. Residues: CSAKKSRGQAGELFF.

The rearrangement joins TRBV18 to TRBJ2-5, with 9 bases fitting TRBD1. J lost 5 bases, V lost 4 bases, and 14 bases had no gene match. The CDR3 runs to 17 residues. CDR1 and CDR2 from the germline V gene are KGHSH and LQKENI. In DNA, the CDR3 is TGTGCCAGCTCACTATTAGAGGGACAGGGAACGGAGGAGACCCAGTACTTC. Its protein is CASSLLEGQGTEETQYF.

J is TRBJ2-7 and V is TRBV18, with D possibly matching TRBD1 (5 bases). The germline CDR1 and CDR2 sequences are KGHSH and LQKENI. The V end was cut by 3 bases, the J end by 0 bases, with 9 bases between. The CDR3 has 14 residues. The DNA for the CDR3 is TGTGCCAGCTCACCCCTGACAGACTCCTACGAGCAGTACTTC. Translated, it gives CASSPLTDSYEQYF.

The CDR3 DNA reads TGTGCCACCAGTGATTCCGGGACAGAGCAGTTCTTC. Translated, it gives CATSDSGTEQFF. The rearrangement uses TRBV24-1 and TRBJ2-1; possible D gene TRBD1, 6 bases. The germline V and J ends were trimmed by 2 bases and 10 bases, with 8 bases remaining between them. This CDR3 comprises 12 residues. Germline V gene lookup returns CDR1 KGHDR and CDR2 SFDVKD.

Here the CDR3 reads CATSTTGAPYNEQFF. In DNA form, the CDR3 reads TGTGCCACCAGCACGACAGGGGCGCCCTACAATGAGCAGTTCTTC. The chain has TRBV15 and TRBJ2-1; TRBD1 matches 8 bases. The CDR3 has 15 amino acids. V lost 4 bases and J lost 2; bases outside the gene matches: 4. Germline CDR1 is LNHNV and CDR2 is YYDKDF (reference sequence).

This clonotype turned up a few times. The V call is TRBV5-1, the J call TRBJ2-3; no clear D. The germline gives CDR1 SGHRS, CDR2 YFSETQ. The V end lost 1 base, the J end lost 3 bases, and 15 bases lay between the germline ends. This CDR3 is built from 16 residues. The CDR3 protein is CASSLLPGLSTDTQYF. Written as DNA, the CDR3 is TGCGCCAGCAGCTTGCTGCCAGGCCTAAGTACAGATACGCAGTATTTT.

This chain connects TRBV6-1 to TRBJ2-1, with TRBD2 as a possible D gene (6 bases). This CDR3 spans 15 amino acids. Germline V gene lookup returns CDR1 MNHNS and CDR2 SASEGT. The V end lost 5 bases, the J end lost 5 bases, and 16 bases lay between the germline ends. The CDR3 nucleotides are TGTGCCAGCAGTAAGCTAGCGAGAGAAAACAATGAGCAGTTCTTC. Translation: CASSKLARENNEQFF.

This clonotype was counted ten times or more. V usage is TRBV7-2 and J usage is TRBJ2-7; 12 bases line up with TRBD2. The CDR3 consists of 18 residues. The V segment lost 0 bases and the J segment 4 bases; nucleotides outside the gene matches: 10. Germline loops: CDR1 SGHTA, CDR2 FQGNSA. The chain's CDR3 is CASSLATSGGPPIYEQYF. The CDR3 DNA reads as TGTGCCAGCAGCTTAGCGACTAGCGGGGGCCCTCCCATATACGAGCAGTACTTC.

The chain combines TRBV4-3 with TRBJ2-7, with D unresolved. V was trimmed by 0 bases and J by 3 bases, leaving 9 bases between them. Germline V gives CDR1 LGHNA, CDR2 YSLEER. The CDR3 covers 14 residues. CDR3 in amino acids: CASSQDRSRYEQYF. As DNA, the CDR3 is TGCGCCAGCAGCCAAGATCGGTCGCGCTACGAGCAGTACTTC.

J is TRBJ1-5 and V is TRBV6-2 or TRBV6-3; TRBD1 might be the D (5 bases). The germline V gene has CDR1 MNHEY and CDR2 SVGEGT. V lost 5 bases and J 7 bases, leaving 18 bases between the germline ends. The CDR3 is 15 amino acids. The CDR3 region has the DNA TGTGCCAGCAGTACCTACAGGACGGTGGGGCAGCCCCAGCATTTT. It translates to CASSTYRTVGQPQHF.

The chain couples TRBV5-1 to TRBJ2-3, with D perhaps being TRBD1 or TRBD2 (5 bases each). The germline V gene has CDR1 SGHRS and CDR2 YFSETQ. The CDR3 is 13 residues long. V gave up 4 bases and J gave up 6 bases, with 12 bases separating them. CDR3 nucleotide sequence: TGCGCCAGCAGCCGGGGCACTGCGGATACGCAGTATTTT. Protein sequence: CASSRGTADTQYF.

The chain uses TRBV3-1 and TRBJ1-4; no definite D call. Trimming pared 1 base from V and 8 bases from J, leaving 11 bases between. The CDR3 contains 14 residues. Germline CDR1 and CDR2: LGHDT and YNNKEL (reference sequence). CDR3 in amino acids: CASSQVSGDEKLFF. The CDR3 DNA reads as TGTGCCAGCAGCCAAGTATCCGGAGACGAAAAACTGTTTTTT.